This TCR beta chain was captured by sequencing in a study of CD4 and CD8 cells across lung adenocarcinoma regions (dated by TCRdb to about 2018). The study in broad terms: To look at intratumor heterogeneity in the T cell receptor repertoire, the study compared tumor centers against tumor margins.

Counted from cysteine to phenylalanine, this CDR3 has 10 amino acids. The DNA shown is the 30-base CDR3, in frame from base 1. To prepare the library, PCR was applied. TCRdb names HiSeq X Ten as the instrument used. The public reads were quality trimmed at Q25 with fastp and then assembled into clones with MiXCR by TCRdb, keeping productive beta chains. Under each unique CDR3 protein, matching rows form one entry showing the most common genes and DNA. The sample table records 3,000 to 4,000 distinct CDR3 sequences; approximately 70% of these occur just once. The leading ten clones occupy around 15% of the sample. By its share of the sample, this clonotype is large (0.1 to 1%). Its cognate antigen has yet to be identified. Base qualities are not at hand, and no much larger clone is one base apart. The donors were patients who had localized lung adenocarcinoma, which is a subtype of non-small cell lung cancer. The margins of localized lung adenocarcinomas were where the samples came from. CD4+ T cells from tumor tissue were profiled separately from CD8+ T cells for TCR repertoire analysis.

Source material: CD4+ T cells from the margin of a lung tumor. The cell subset or site tag for this specimen amounts to: tumor margin region. This receptor was identified in a male donor with lung adenocarcinoma. The CD4 and CD8 labels of this study may be unreliable. The chain joins TRBV22-1 to TRBJ1-1. TRBV22-1 is reported as a pseudogene. CDR3 reads: CLGIGRAHVF. The nucleotides are TGTCTTGGGATCGGAAGAGCACACGTCTTT.